These 2 T cell receptor beta chains came from one sample sequenced in a study of cytomegalovirus exposure and HLA in healthy donors. Vbeta (60) and Jbeta (13) primers were used in the PCR. Sequencing was performed with immunoSEQ multiplex PCR; in TCRdb, only in-frame clones are kept and a portion is missing. The sample includes approximately 170,000 clones. What was sequenced was PBMCs. The receptor set was obtained from a woman aged 18 to 35 in good health and CMV-seropositive.

The chain combines TRBV15 with TRBJ1-1; 7 nucleotides match TRBD1. Trimming at V came to 0 bases and at J to 0 bases, leaving 13 bases not matched to a gene. CDR1 and CDR2 (germline): LNHNV, YYDKDF (reference sequence). The CDR3 totals 19 residues. The CDR3 loop is CATSRDQIRDSGVNTEAFF. The CDR3 DNA follows: TGTGCCACCAGCAGAGATCAAATCCGGGACAGTGGAGTGAACACTGAAGCTTTCTTT. Using reference TRBV15 and TRBJ1-1 for the parts outside the CDR3, the full variable domain is DAMVIQNPRYQVTQFGKPVTLSCSQTLNHNVMYWYQQKSSQAPKLLFHYYDKDFNNEADTPDNFQSRRPNTSFCFLDIRSPGLGDTAMYLCATSRDQIRDSGVNTEAFFGQGTRLTVV.

The chain has TRBV15 and TRBJ2-5; D might be TRBD2 (5 bases). This CDR3 is built from 14 residues. V shed 5 bases and J shed 11 bases, with 21 bases lying between them. CDR1 and CDR2 (germline): LNHNV, YYDKDF (reference sequence). CDR3 residues: CATSLVEGTWEQYF. For the CDR3, the DNA is TGTGCCACCAGCTTAGTTGAGGGTACGTGGGAGCAGTACTTC.